A selection of T cell receptor beta chains follows, all from one sample in a study of cytomegalovirus exposure and HLA in healthy donors. This table comes from immunoSEQ multiplex PCR, and its TCRdb copy is limited to in-frame clones, with some not included. The top ten clones hold around 3.2% of a sample with about 110,000 clones, approximately 80% of them seen once. Sequenced: PBMCs. All receptors derive from a woman in her sixties or seventies in good health and CMV-seropositive. CDR3s include the opening cysteine and the closing phenylalanine or tryptophan. Fields, in order: J gene, D gene, CDR3 length, clone size, V gene, CDR3 protein, CDR3 DNA. The D gene is left open where the match is weak. Clone size is stated in some rows and not others, as once, few, many or a class when expanded.

J gene: TRBJ2-7; D gene: -; CDR3 length: 13; clone size: -; V gene: TRBV2; CDR3 protein: CASSERGSGEQYF; CDR3 DNA: TGTGCCAGCAGTGAACGGGGTTCGGGCGAGCAGTACTTC
J gene: TRBJ2-5; D gene: -; CDR3 length: 14; clone size: -; V gene: TRBV5-4; CDR3 protein: CASSLRQVQETQYF; CDR3 DNA: TGTGCCAGCAGCTTGCGGCAGGTACAAGAGACCCAGTACTTC
J gene: TRBJ2-5; D gene: TRBD1; CDR3 length: 15; clone size: -; V gene: TRBV19; CDR3 protein: CASSPPGTGGFKQYF; CDR3 DNA: TGTGCCAGTAGTCCCCCCGGGACAGGGGGCTTTAAGCAGTACTTC
J gene: TRBJ2-3; D gene: TRBD1; CDR3 length: 12; clone size: -; V gene: TRBV30; CDR3 protein: CAWTGGWDTQYF; CDR3 DNA: TGTGCCTGGACAGGGGGTTGGGATACGCAGTATTTT
J gene: TRBJ1-4; D gene: TRBD1; CDR3 length: 14; clone size: -; V gene: TRBV7-9; CDR3 protein: CASSLTGGGEKLFF; CDR3 DNA: TGTGCCAGCAGCTTAACAGGGGGCGGAGAAAAACTGTTTTTT
J gene: TRBJ2-1; D gene: TRBD2; CDR3 length: 15; clone size: -; V gene: TRBV29-1; CDR3 protein: CSVEVASGSRDEQFF; CDR3 DNA: TGCAGCGTTGAAGTTGCTAGCGGGAGTAGGGATGAGCAGTTCTTC
J gene: TRBJ1-2; D gene: TRBD1; CDR3 length: 20; clone size: -; V gene: TRBV5-4; CDR3 protein: CASSGNPRDRGQKVIYGYTF; CDR3 DNA: TGTGCCAGCAGCGGGAACCCGCGGGACAGGGGGCAAAAAGTCATCTATGGCTACACCTTC
J gene: TRBJ2-7; D gene: TRBD2; CDR3 length: 18; clone size: -; V gene: TRBV5-6; CDR3 protein: CASSLVGGTSGVHYEQYF; CDR3 DNA: TGTGCCAGCAGCTTGGTGGGGGGGACTAGCGGAGTTCACTACGAGCAGTACTTC
J gene: TRBJ1-2; D gene: TRBD1; CDR3 length: 16; clone size: -; V gene: TRBV19; CDR3 protein: CATAPTTGGGNYGYTF; CDR3 DNA: TGTGCCACCGCGCCCACCACAGGGGGAGGGAACTATGGCTACACCTTC
J gene: TRBJ2-3; D gene: TRBD2; CDR3 length: 15; clone size: few; V gene: TRBV29-1; CDR3 protein: CSSEGTSGSRDTQYF; CDR3 DNA: TGCAGCTCAGAAGGGACTAGCGGGAGTCGGGATACGCAGTATTTT
J gene: TRBJ2-1; D gene: -; CDR3 length: 14; clone size: -; V gene: TRBV9; CDR3 protein: CASSVLGAYNEQFF; CDR3 DNA: TGTGCCAGCAGCGTACTAGGGGCCTACAATGAGCAGTTCTTC
J gene: TRBJ1-2; D gene: TRBD1; CDR3 length: 15; clone size: -; V gene: TRBV6-1; CDR3 protein: CASSEATGQPLRYTF; CDR3 DNA: TGTGCCAGCAGTGAAGCTACGGGACAGCCTCTTAGGTACACCTTC
J gene: TRBJ1-1; D gene: -; CDR3 length: 12; clone size: -; V gene: TRBV28; CDR3 protein: CASSITNTEAFF; CDR3 DNA: TGTGCCAGCAGCATTACAAACACTGAAGCTTTCTTT
J gene: TRBJ1-3; D gene: -; CDR3 length: 15; clone size: -; V gene: TRBV15; CDR3 protein: CATSSPGVGGNTIYF; CDR3 DNA: TGTGCCACCAGCAGCCCAGGGGTCGGCGGAAACACCATATATTTT
J gene: TRBJ2-5; D gene: TRBD2; CDR3 length: 13; clone size: -; V gene: TRBV28; CDR3 protein: CAALLAGEETQYF; CDR3 DNA: TGTGCCGCCCTCCTAGCGGGAGAAGAGACCCAGTACTTC
J gene: TRBJ2-1; D gene: -; CDR3 length: 12; clone size: -; V gene: TRBV30; CDR3 protein: CAWRPPRDEQFF; CDR3 DNA: TGTGCCTGGAGGCCCCCCAGGGATGAGCAGTTCTTC
J gene: TRBJ1-1; D gene: -; CDR3 length: 16; clone size: -; V gene: TRBV7-9; CDR3 protein: CASSLDNSGFDTEAFF; CDR3 DNA: TGTGCCAGCAGCCTCGACAACTCGGGGTTTGACACTGAAGCTTTCTTT
J gene: TRBJ2-7; D gene: TRBD2; CDR3 length: 15; clone size: -; V gene: TRBV9; CDR3 protein: CASSVGLLADYEQYF; CDR3 DNA: TGTGCCAGCAGCGTAGGGTTACTAGCGGACTACGAGCAGTACTTC
J gene: TRBJ1-3; D gene: -; CDR3 length: 15; clone size: -; V gene: TRBV7-3; CDR3 protein: CASSLEAGNGNTIYF; CDR3 DNA: TGTGCCAGCAGCTTAGAGGCAGGGAACGGAAACACCATATATTTT
J gene: TRBJ1-4; D gene: -; CDR3 length: 14; clone size: -; V gene: TRBV6-5; CDR3 protein: CASMGGATNEKLFF; CDR3 DNA: TGTGCCAGCATGGGGGGGGCAACTAATGAAAAACTGTTTTTT
J gene: TRBJ2-1; D gene: TRBD2; CDR3 length: 14; clone size: -; V gene: TRBV15; CDR3 protein: CATSRNYRGGEQFF; CDR3 DNA: TGTGCCACCAGCAGAAACTACCGCGGGGGGGAGCAGTTCTTC
J gene: TRBJ1-6; D gene: -; CDR3 length: 14; clone size: -; V gene: TRBV6-5; CDR3 protein: CASSYSFKNLPLHF; CDR3 DNA: TGTGCCAGCAGTTACTCGTTTAAAAATCTTCCCCTCCACTTT
J gene: TRBJ2-3; D gene: TRBD1; CDR3 length: 14; clone size: -; V gene: TRBV19; CDR3 protein: CASSSTDRTVTRYF; CDR3 DNA: TGTGCCAGTAGTAGCACGGACAGGACCGTAACGAGGTATTTT
J gene: TRBJ1-2; D gene: -; CDR3 length: 13; clone size: few; V gene: TRBV7-9; CDR3 protein: CASRYGNDYGYTF; CDR3 DNA: TGTGCCAGCAGGTACGGGAATGACTATGGCTACACCTTC
J gene: TRBJ2-4; D gene: -; CDR3 length: 15; clone size: -; V gene: TRBV1; CDR3 protein: CTSSQDRGSKNIQYF; CDR3 DNA: TGCACCAGCAGCCAAGATCGGGGTTCCAAAAACATTCAGTACTTC
J gene: TRBJ1-1; D gene: TRBD1; CDR3 length: 14; clone size: -; V gene: TRBV6-1; CDR3 protein: CASSLGTGLTEAFF; CDR3 DNA: TGTGCCAGCAGCCTTGGGACAGGGCTCACTGAAGCTTTCTTT
J gene: TRBJ2-7; D gene: TRBD1; CDR3 length: 16; clone size: -; V gene: TRBV7-9; CDR3 protein: CASSFKVGDSSYEQYF; CDR3 DNA: TGTGCCAGCAGCTTTAAAGTTGGGGACAGCTCCTACGAGCAGTACTTC
J gene: TRBJ2-7; D gene: -; CDR3 length: 15; clone size: -; V gene: TRBV7-6; CDR3 protein: CASSLEGSGSYEQYF; CDR3 DNA: TGTGCCAGCAGCTTAGAGGGTAGCGGATCCTACGAGCAGTACTTC
J gene: TRBJ1-1; D gene: -; CDR3 length: 13; clone size: -; V gene: TRBV7-9; CDR3 protein: CASSLTVNTEAFF; CDR3 DNA: TGTGCCAGCAGCTTAACAGTGAACACTGAAGCTTTCTTT
J gene: TRBJ1-1; D gene: TRBD1; CDR3 length: 14; clone size: few; V gene: TRBV7-9; CDR3 protein: CASSPGTGITEAFF; CDR3 DNA: TGTGCCAGCAGCCCGGGGACAGGGATCACTGAAGCTTTCTTT
J gene: TRBJ2-1; D gene: TRBD1; CDR3 length: 15; clone size: -; V gene: TRBV5-4; CDR3 protein: CASSLDSGGYNEQFF; CDR3 DNA: TGTGCCAGCAGCTTGGATTCAGGGGGCTATAATGAGCAGTTCTTC
J gene: TRBJ2-3; D gene: TRBD1; CDR3 length: 14; clone size: -; V gene: TRBV5-1; CDR3 protein: CASTAGGEADTQYF; CDR3 DNA: TGCGCCAGCACGGCAGGGGGCGAAGCAGATACGCAGTATTTT
J gene: TRBJ1-5; D gene: -; CDR3 length: 15; clone size: -; V gene: TRBV6-1; CDR3 protein: CASSGGLVSNQPQHF; CDR3 DNA: TGTGCCAGCAGTGGTGGACTGGTGAGCAATCAGCCCCAGCATTTT
J gene: TRBJ2-2; D gene: -; CDR3 length: 14; clone size: -; V gene: TRBV5-1; CDR3 protein: CASSLVGSAGELFF; CDR3 DNA: TGCGCCAGCAGCTTGGTCGGGAGCGCCGGGGAGCTGTTTTTT
J gene: TRBJ1-5; D gene: TRBD1; CDR3 length: 15; clone size: -; V gene: TRBV15; CDR3 protein: CATSNDRANNQPQHF; CDR3 DNA: TGTGCCACCAGCAACGACAGGGCCAACAATCAGCCCCAGCATTTT
J gene: TRBJ2-6; D gene: -; CDR3 length: 16; clone size: -; V gene: TRBV28; CDR3 protein: CASSAQGHSGANVLTF; CDR3 DNA: TGTGCCAGCAGTGCCCAGGGTCACTCTGGGGCCAACGTCCTGACTTTC
J gene: TRBJ2-1; D gene: TRBD2; CDR3 length: 17; clone size: -; V gene: TRBV5-1; CDR3 protein: CASSLGPSGSFNNEQFF; CDR3 DNA: TGCGCCAGCAGCTTGGGACCTAGCGGGAGTTTCAACAATGAGCAGTTCTTC
J gene: TRBJ2-1; D gene: TRBD2; CDR3 length: 15; clone size: -; V gene: TRBV27; CDR3 protein: CASSLASSGRGEQFF; CDR3 DNA: TGTGCCAGCAGTTTAGCCTCTAGCGGGAGAGGTGAGCAGTTCTTC
J gene: TRBJ1-1; D gene: -; CDR3 length: 14; clone size: many; V gene: TRBV5-3; CDR3 protein: CARITYSGGTEAFF; CDR3 DNA: TGTGCCAGAATCACATACAGCGGAGGCACTGAAGCTTTCTTT
J gene: TRBJ1-3; D gene: -; CDR3 length: 16; clone size: -; V gene: TRBV5-1; CDR3 protein: CASSPGQPRSGNTIYF; CDR3 DNA: TGCGCCAGCAGCCCAGGACAGCCTAGGTCTGGAAACACCATATATTTT
J gene: TRBJ2-3; D gene: TRBD2; CDR3 length: 16; clone size: -; V gene: TRBV9; CDR3 protein: CASSEDGGRAADTQYF; CDR3 DNA: TGTGCCAGCAGCGAGGACGGCGGGAGGGCCGCAGATACGCAGTATTTT
J gene: TRBJ1-2; D gene: TRBD1; CDR3 length: 14; clone size: -; V gene: TRBV13; CDR3 protein: CASSPGTGAYGYTF; CDR3 DNA: TGTGCCAGCAGCCCCGGGACAGGGGCCTATGGCTACACCTTC
J gene: TRBJ2-2; D gene: TRBD2; CDR3 length: 13; clone size: -; V gene: TRBV10-1; CDR3 protein: CASRRGRGGELFF; CDR3 DNA: TGCGCCAGCAGGCGGGGGAGGGGCGGGGAGCTGTTTTTT
J gene: TRBJ1-5; D gene: -; CDR3 length: 11; clone size: -; V gene: TRBV28; CDR3 protein: CASSAEQPQHF; CDR3 DNA: TGTGCCAGCAGCGCCGAGCAGCCCCAGCATTTT
J gene: TRBJ1-6; D gene: -; CDR3 length: 16; clone size: -; V gene: TRBV6-5; CDR3 protein: CASSSEPDSIGSPLHF; CDR3 DNA: TGTGCCAGCAGTTCCGAGCCGGACAGCATTGGGTCACCCCTCCACTTT
J gene: TRBJ2-3; D gene: -; CDR3 length: 13; clone size: few; V gene: TRBV6-1; CDR3 protein: CASSEGLPDTQYF; CDR3 DNA: TGTGCCAGCAGTGAAGGACTTCCAGATACGCAGTATTTT
J gene: TRBJ2-3; D gene: TRBD2; CDR3 length: 17; clone size: -; V gene: TRBV4-2; CDR3 protein: CASSRDLLAGGGDTQYF; CDR3 DNA: TGTGCCAGCAGCCGAGACCTTCTAGCGGGAGGCGGAGATACGCAGTATTTT
J gene: TRBJ1-4; D gene: TRBD1; CDR3 length: 16; clone size: -; V gene: TRBV28; CDR3 protein: CASSGTGFATNEKLFF; CDR3 DNA: TGTGCCAGCAGTGGGACAGGTTTTGCAACTAATGAAAAACTGTTTTTT
J gene: TRBJ1-1; D gene: TRBD1; CDR3 length: 12; clone size: -; V gene: TRBV10-1; CDR3 protein: CASSRTGTEAFF; CDR3 DNA: TGCGCCAGCAGTCGGACAGGCACTGAAGCTTTCTTT
J gene: TRBJ2-7; D gene: TRBD2; CDR3 length: 15; clone size: -; V gene: TRBV11-2; CDR3 protein: CASSPSGGRGAEQYF; CDR3 DNA: TGTGCCAGCAGCCCCTCGGGAGGGAGGGGCGCCGAGCAGTACTTC
J gene: TRBJ1-2; D gene: -; CDR3 length: 12; clone size: -; V gene: TRBV7-9; CDR3 protein: CSSSPYRVGYTF; CDR3 DNA: TGTTCCAGCAGCCCCTACAGGGTAGGCTACACCTTC
J gene: TRBJ2-6; D gene: -; CDR3 length: 15; clone size: -; V gene: TRBV9; CDR3 protein: CASAFREAGANVLTF; CDR3 DNA: TGTGCCAGCGCCTTCAGGGAGGCTGGGGCCAACGTCCTGACTTTC
J gene: TRBJ2-1; D gene: -; CDR3 length: 18; clone size: few; V gene: TRBV9; CDR3 protein: CASSVVSFRGASYNEQFF; CDR3 DNA: TGTGCCAGCAGCGTAGTGTCCTTCAGGGGAGCATCCTACAATGAGCAGTTCTTC
J gene: TRBJ2-1; D gene: -; CDR3 length: 16; clone size: -; V gene: TRBV9; CDR3 protein: CASSVEDSDSYNEQFF; CDR3 DNA: TGTGCCAGCAGCGTAGAGGACTCGGACTCCTACAATGAGCAGTTCTTC
J gene: TRBJ2-7; D gene: -; CDR3 length: 13; clone size: -; V gene: TRBV5-1; CDR3 protein: CASSSDGDYEQYF; CDR3 DNA: TGCGCCAGCAGCTCGGACGGGGACTACGAGCAGTACTTC
J gene: TRBJ1-2; D gene: TRBD1; CDR3 length: 15; clone size: -; V gene: TRBV13; CDR3 protein: CASSSNRGWNYGYTF; CDR3 DNA: TGTGCCAGCAGCTCAAACAGGGGATGGAACTATGGCTACACCTTC
J gene: TRBJ2-7; D gene: TRBD1; CDR3 length: 14; clone size: -; V gene: TRBV6-6; CDR3 protein: CASNKRQGAGEQYF; CDR3 DNA: TGTGCCAGCAATAAGAGACAGGGGGCGGGTGAGCAGTACTTC
J gene: TRBJ2-1; D gene: TRBD2; CDR3 length: 15; clone size: few; V gene: TRBV28; CDR3 protein: CASSATSAVYNEQFF; CDR3 DNA: TGTGCCAGCAGTGCCACTAGCGCTGTCTACAATGAGCAGTTCTTC
J gene: TRBJ2-5; D gene: TRBD2; CDR3 length: 16; clone size: -; V gene: TRBV6-5; CDR3 protein: CASSYSVAGGQETQYF; CDR3 DNA: TGTGCCAGCAGTTACTCGGTAGCGGGAGGACAGGAGACCCAGTACTTC